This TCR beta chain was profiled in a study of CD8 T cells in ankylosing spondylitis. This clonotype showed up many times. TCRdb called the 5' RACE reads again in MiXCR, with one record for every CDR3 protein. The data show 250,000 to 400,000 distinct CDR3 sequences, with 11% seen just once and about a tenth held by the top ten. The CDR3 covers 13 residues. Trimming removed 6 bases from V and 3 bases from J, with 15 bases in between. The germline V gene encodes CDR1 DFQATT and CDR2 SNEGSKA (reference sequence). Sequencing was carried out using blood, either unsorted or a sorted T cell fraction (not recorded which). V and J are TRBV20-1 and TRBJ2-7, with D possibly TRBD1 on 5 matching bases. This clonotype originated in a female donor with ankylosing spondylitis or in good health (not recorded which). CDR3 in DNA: TGCAGTGCGAGAACAGGACAAGTCTACGAGCAGTACTTC. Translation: CSARTGQVYEQYF.